Listed below are T cell receptor beta chains from one sample, sequenced in a study of beta chain features in type 1 diabetes. Clones were sequenced by immunoSEQ multiplex PCR, and TCRdb holds only the in-frame ones, with some missing. The sample lists 300,000 to 400,000 clones, roughly 13% occurring once. Sequencing was carried out using naive CD4+ T cells from blood. The receptors derive from a woman between 18 and 30 years old with type 1 diabetes. Both conserved end residues are part of each CDR3. D genes are given only for firm matches. Expanded clones get a size class; other rows say once, few or many, or leave the size out.

abundance	v_gene	j_gene	d_gene	CDR3nt	CDR3aa
NA	TRBV4-1	TRBJ1-5	TRBD1	TGCGCCAGCAGCCCCGCTACAGGGGGAAGGCAGCCCCAGCATTTT	CASSPATGGRQPQHF
NA	TRBV29-1	TRBJ1-3	TRBD1	TGCAGCGTTGGGACAGGGGCCCCTGGAAACACCATATATTTT	CSVGTGAPGNTIYF
few	TRBV30	TRBJ1-1	NA	TGTGCCTGGAACCCAGAGAACACTGAAGCTTTCTTT	CAWNPENTEAFF
few	TRBV30	TRBJ2-2	TRBD2	TGTGCCTGGAAGGGTCTAGCGGGAGTGATGGCCGGGGAGCTGTTTTTT	CAWKGLAGVMAGELFF
NA	TRBV7-3	TRBJ2-3	NA	TGTGCCAGCAGCTTAAACGGTCCAGATACGCAGTATTTT	CASSLNGPDTQYF
few	TRBV19	TRBJ2-2	TRBD2	TGTGCCAGTAGTACGGGACTAGCGGGCACCGGGGAGCTGTTTTTT	CASSTGLAGTGELFF
NA	TRBV7-2	TRBJ2-1	TRBD1	TGTGCCAGCAGCCGCCGGGACAGGGATGTCAATGAGCAGTTCTTC	CASSRRDRDVNEQFF
NA	TRBV7-8	TRBJ1-4	NA	TGTGCCAGCAGCTACCTTGACACCGCAACTAATGAAAAACTGTTTTTT	CASSYLDTATNEKLFF
NA	TRBV15	TRBJ1-3	TRBD1	TGTGCCACCAGCAGGCGGACAGGGCGAAACTTATCTGGAAACACCATATATTTT	CATSRRTGRNLSGNTIYF
NA	TRBV5-1	TRBJ2-7	NA	TGCGCCAGCAGCTTGGTAGGACAACTCTACGAGCAGTACTTC	CASSLVGQLYEQYF
once	TRBV2	TRBJ2-3	TRBD2	TGTGCCAGCAGTGGGGGGGGTCCAGGGTCTGGCACAGATACGCAGTATTTT	CASSGGGPGSGTDTQYF
few	TRBV30	TRBJ2-1	NA	TGTGCCTGGAGTGAACAGGGTTTGGAGCAGTTCTTC	CAWSEQGLEQFF
few	TRBV6-6	TRBJ2-1	NA	TGTGCCAGCAGTTACGGAGGCAATGAGCAGTTCTTC	CASSYGGNEQFF
few	TRBV7-9	TRBJ2-1	TRBD2	TGTGCCAGCAGCCTCTCACTAGCGCTAACCTACAATGAGCAGTTCTTC	CASSLSLALTYNEQFF
NA	TRBV5-1	TRBJ2-5	TRBD1	TGCGCCAGCAGCCCGGACAGGAGCCAAGAGACCCAGTACTTC	CASSPDRSQETQYF
many	TRBV21-1	TRBJ2-5	NA	TGTGCCAGCAGCAAAGACCGGGAACTGCGGCAGTACTTC	CASSKDRELRQYF
NA	TRBV30	TRBJ2-2	NA	TGTGCCTGGAGTCGAGACACCGGGGAGCTGTTTTTT	CAWSRDTGELFF
NA	TRBV10-2	TRBJ2-3	NA	TGCGCCAGCAGCCCGGGGACAGATACGCAGTATTTT	CASSPGTDTQYF
NA	TRBV5-1	TRBJ2-3	TRBD1	TGCGCCAGCAGCTCCACGGGACAGGGATGGAGCACAGATACGCAGTATTTT	CASSSTGQGWSTDTQYF
few	TRBV6-5	TRBJ2-4	TRBD2	TGTGCCAGCCGCCCTCGACCCAGCGGGGTGAACATTCAGTACTTC	CASRPRPSGVNIQYF
NA	TRBV19	TRBJ1-4	TRBD1	TGTGCCAGTAGTTACCCAGGGGGGACAACTAATGAAAAACTGTTTTTT	CASSYPGGTTNEKLFF
NA	TRBV5-1	TRBJ2-2	TRBD2	TGCGCCAGCAGCCCGGTAGCGGGATCTAGCACCGGGGAGCTGTTTTTT	CASSPVAGSSTGELFF
few	TRBV6-6	TRBJ2-2	NA	TGTGCCAGCAGTTACTCGAGGGAAACCGGGGAGCTGTTTTTT	CASSYSRETGELFF
few	TRBV19	TRBJ2-2	TRBD2	TGTGCCAGTGCTGGCGGGAGGGTGAACACCGGGGAGCTGTTTTTT	CASAGGRVNTGELFF